This T cell receptor (beta chain) was observed in a study of blood T cell repertoires in COVID-19. Study context: The origin of the acute and convalescent COVID-19 samples was the United States, Italy and Spain. Nucleic acid was either cDNA or gDNA, and it came from T cells, B-cell-depleted T cells, or PBMCs.

Germline loops: CDR1 MNHEY, CDR2 SMNVEV (reference sequence). The CDR3 totals 14 residues. The V end was cut by 3 bases, the J end by 5 bases, with 14 bases between. Methods used by the authors: Reference gene primer amplification gave estimated nucleated cell counts. Assay: immunoSEQ multiplex PCR; the TCRdb copy retains only in-frame clones and omits some. V and J calls and clone size come straight from that table; D and trimming were deduced from the DNA. The sample has over 10,000 clones; just over 85% are singletons. V usage is TRBV27 and J usage is TRBJ2-7, with a possible D match to TRBD1 (5 bases). The sequence derives from a human donor in a cohort sampled during active COVID-19. Sequencing was performed on peripheral blood. This chain's CDR3 is CASSFSRRVNEQYF. CDR3 DNA: TGTGCCAGCAGTTTTTCACGCAGGGTCAACGAGCAGTACTTC.